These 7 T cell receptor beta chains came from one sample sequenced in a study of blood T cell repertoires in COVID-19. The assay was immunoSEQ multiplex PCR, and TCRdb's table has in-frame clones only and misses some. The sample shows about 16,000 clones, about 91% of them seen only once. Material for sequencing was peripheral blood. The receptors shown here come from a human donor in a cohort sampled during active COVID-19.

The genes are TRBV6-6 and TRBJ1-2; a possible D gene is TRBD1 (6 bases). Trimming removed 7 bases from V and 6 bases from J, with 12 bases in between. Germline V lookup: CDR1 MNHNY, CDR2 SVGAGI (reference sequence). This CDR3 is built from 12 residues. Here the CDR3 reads CASTRQVDGYTF. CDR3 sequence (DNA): TGTGCCAGCACCCGACAGGTTGATGGCTACACCTTC.

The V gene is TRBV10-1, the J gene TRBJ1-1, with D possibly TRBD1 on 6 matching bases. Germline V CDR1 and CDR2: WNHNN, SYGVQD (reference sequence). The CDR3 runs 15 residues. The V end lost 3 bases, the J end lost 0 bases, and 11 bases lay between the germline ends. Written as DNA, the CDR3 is TGCGCCAGCAGTGAAGCCAGGGGATTGAACACTGAAGCTTTCTTT. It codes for CASSEARGLNTEAFF.

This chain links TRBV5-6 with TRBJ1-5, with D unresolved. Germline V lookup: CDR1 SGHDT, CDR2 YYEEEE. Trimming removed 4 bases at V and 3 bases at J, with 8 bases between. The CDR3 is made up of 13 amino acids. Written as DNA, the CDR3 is TGTGCCAGCAGCCCCGGTTTCAATCAGCCCCAGCATTTT. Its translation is CASSPGFNQPQHF.

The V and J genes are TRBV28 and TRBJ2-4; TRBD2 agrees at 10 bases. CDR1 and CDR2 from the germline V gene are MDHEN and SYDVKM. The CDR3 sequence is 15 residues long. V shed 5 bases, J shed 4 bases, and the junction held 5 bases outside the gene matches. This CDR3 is CASSGGSGGKNIQYF. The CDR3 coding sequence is TGTGCCAGCAGTGGGGGTAGCGGGGGGAAAAACATTCAGTACTTC.

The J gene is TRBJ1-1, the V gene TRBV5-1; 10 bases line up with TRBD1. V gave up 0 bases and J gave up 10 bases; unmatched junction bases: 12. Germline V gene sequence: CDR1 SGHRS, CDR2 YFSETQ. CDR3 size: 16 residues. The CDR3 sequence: CASSLDGTGALSGAFF. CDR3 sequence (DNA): TGCGCCAGCAGCTTGGATGGGACAGGGGCGCTAAGCGGAGCTTTCTTT.

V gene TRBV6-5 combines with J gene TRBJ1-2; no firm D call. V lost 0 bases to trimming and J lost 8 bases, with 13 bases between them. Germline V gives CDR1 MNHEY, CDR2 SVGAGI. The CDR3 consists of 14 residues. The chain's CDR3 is CASSYSRRGEGYTF. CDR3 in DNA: TGTGCCAGCAGTTACTCGAGGCGAGGTGAAGGCTACACCTTC.

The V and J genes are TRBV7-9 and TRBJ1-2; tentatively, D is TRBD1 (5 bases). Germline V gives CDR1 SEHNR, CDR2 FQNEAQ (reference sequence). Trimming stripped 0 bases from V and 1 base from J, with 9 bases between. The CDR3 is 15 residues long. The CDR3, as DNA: TGTGCCAGCAGCTTAGCTCAGGGCAGTAACTATGGCTACACCTTC. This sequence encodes CASSLAQGSNYGYTF.